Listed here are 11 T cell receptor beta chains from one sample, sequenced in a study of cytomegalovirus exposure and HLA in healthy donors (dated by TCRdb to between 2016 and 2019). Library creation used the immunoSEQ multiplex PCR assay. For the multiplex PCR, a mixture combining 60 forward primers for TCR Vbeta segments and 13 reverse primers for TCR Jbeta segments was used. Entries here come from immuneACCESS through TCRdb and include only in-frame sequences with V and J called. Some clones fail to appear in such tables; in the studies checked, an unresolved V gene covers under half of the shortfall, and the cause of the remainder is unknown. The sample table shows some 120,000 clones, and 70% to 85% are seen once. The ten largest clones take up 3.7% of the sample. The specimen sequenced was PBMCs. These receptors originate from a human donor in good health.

The chain's CDR3 is CASSETSGLYEQYF. As DNA, the CDR3 is TGTGCCAGCAGTGAAACTAGCGGCCTTTACGAGCAGTACTTC. The V and J genes are TRBV6-1 and TRBJ2-7; 8 nucleotides agree with TRBD2. Germline-derived CDR1 and CDR2 are MNHNS and SASEGT. The CDR3 sequence is 14 residues long. Germline trimming cut 2 bases from V and 4 bases from J; bases unmatched to any gene: 4.

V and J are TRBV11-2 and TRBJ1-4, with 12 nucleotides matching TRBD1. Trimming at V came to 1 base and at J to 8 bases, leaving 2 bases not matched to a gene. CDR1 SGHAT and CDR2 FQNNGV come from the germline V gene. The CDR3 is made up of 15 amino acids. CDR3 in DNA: TGTGCCAGCAGCTTAGTGGGGACAGGGGGCGAAAAACTGTTTTTT. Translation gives CASSLVGTGGEKLFF.

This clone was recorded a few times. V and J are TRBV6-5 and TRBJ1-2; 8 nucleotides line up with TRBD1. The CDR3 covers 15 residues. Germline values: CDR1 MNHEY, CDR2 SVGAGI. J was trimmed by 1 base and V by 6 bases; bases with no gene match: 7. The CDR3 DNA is TGTGCCAGCAGCGAGAAACAGGGGGTTAACTATGGCTACACCTTC. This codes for CASSEKQGVNYGYTF.

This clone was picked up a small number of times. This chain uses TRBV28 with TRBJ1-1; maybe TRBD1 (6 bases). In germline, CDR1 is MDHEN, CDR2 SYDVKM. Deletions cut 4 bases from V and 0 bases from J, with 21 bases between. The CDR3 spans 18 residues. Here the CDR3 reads CASSSSTSQGLLNTEAFF. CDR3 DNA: TGTGCCAGCAGTTCGTCAACTTCCCAGGGGCTCCTGAACACTGAAGCTTTCTTT.

CDR3 sequence: CASRLDRGQNIQYF. The CDR3 coding sequence is TGTGCCAGCAGGTTAGACAGGGGCCAAAACATTCAGTACTTC. The chain has TRBV5-4 and TRBJ2-4, with TRBD1 matching 8 bases. The CDR3 length is 14 residues. Germline trimming cut 5 bases from V and 5 bases from J; bases unmatched to any gene: 6. Germline CDR1 reads SGHNT; CDR2 reads YYREEE (reference sequence).

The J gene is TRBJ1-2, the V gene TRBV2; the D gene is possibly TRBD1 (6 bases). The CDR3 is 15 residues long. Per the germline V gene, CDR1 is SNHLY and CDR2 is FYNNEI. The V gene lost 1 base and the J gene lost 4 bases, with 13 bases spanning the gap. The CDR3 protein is CASSEGQAAPYGYTF. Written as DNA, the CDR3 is TGTGCCAGCAGTGAAGGACAGGCCGCACCCTATGGCTACACCTTC. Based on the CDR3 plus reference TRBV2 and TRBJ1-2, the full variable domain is EPEVTQTPSHQVTQMGQEVILRCVPISNHLYFYWYRQILGQKVEFLVSFYNNEISEKSEIFDDQFSVERPDGSNFTLKIRSTKLEDSAMYFCASSEGQAAPYGYTFGSGTRLTVV.

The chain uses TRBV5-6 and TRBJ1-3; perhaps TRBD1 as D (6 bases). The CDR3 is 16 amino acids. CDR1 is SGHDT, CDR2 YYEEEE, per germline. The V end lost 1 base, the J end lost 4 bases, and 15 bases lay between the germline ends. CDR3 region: CASSLLGKGDGNTIYF. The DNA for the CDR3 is TGTGCCAGCAGCTTGCTAGGGAAGGGGGACGGAAACACCATATATTTT.

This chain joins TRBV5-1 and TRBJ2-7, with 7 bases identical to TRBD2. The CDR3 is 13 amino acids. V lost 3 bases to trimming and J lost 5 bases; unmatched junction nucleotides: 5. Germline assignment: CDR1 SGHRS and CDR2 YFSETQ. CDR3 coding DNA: TGCGCCAGCAGCTCCCACCGGGAGGACGAGCAGTACTTC. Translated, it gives CASSSHREDEQYF.

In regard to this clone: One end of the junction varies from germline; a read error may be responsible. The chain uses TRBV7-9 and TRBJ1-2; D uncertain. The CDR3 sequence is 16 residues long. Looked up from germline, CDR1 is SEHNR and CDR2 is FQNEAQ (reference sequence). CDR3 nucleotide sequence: TGTTCCAGCAGCTTGGTTGGGGAGGCGATTAACTATGGCTACACCTTC. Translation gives CSSSLVGEAINYGYTF.

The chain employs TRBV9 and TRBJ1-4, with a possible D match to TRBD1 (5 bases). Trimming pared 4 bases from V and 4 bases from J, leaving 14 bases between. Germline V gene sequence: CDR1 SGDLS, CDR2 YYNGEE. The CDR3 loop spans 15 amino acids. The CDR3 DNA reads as TGTGCCAGCAGCCCCTCCCCGACAGATAATGAAAAACTGTTTTTT. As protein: CASSPSPTDNEKLFF.

CDR3 DNA sequence: TGTGCCAGCAGCGTAGACGCGGGAGGGCCCTATGAGCAGTTCTTC. Translation: CASSVDAGGPYEQFF. The chain uses TRBV9 and TRBJ2-1; 9 bases line up with TRBD2. The CDR3 has 15 residues. CDR1 is SGDLS and CDR2 is YYNGEE in the germline V gene. Trimming removed 0 bases from V and 8 bases from J; junction bases left unmatched: 6.